This passage covers 15 T cell receptor beta chains from one sample sequenced in a study of neoadjuvant anti-PD-1 for oral cavity cancer (TCRdb year 2021). The sample's time point label is to be understood as: before neoadjuvant nivolumab. Library creation used the immunoSEQ multiplex PCR assay. This immuneACCESS table, as held by TCRdb, lists in-frame sequences with V and J called but not all clones. Of the missing ones, under half trace to an unresolved V gene in checked studies; the others have no known cause. This sample lists roughly 12,000 clones; about 60% were detected once. Approximately 12% of the sample belongs to the ten largest clones. Sequencing used tumor tissue, obtained before nivolumab (anti-PD-1) treatment. The receptors were sampled from a person between 40 and 80 years old with oral cavity squamous cell carcinoma.

The rearrangement links TRBV29-1 to TRBJ2-7, with 7 nucleotides matching TRBD1. The CDR3 extends over 11 amino acids. The ends lost 7 bases at V and 3 bases at J; junction bases unmatched: 3. CDR1 SQVTM and CDR2 ANQGSEA come from the germline V gene. The DNA for the CDR3 is TGCAGCGGAGGGACAGACTACGAGCAGTACTTC. It specifies CSGGTDYEQYF.

This clone occurred once. The rearrangement links TRBV19 to TRBJ1-5; D gene ambiguous. Germline V gene sequence: CDR1 LNHDA, CDR2 SQIVND (reference sequence). Trimming removed 3 bases at V and 6 bases at J, with 9 bases between. The CDR3 loop spans 13 amino acids. CDR3 bases: TGTGCCAGTAGTATCGGGCAGTCTCAGCCCCAGCATTTT. It translates to CASSIGQSQPQHF.

The rearrangement joins TRBV18 to TRBJ2-5; TRBD1 is a possible D gene (5 bases). Trimming removed 6 bases from V and 5 bases from J, with 13 bases in between. Germline V gene data show CDR1 as KGHSH and CDR2 as LQKENI. This CDR3 region has 13 residues. The CDR3 reads CASSLQAGETQYF. As DNA, the CDR3 is TGTGCCAGCTCGCTACAGGCTGGGGAGACCCAGTACTTC.

The rearrangement joins TRBV14 to TRBJ2-2, with TRBD1 as a possible D gene (7 bases). Germline V gene data show CDR1 as SGHDN and CDR2 as FVKESK. With 2 bases removed from V and 5 bases from J, the gap between germline ends came to 12 bases. The CDR3 has 15 amino acids. The CDR3 nucleotides are TGTGCCAGCAGCCAAATACAGGGGACTACCGGGGAGCTGTTTTTT. The encoded protein is CASSQIQGTTGELFF.

This clone is classed as medium-sized. The gene calls are TRBV5-6 and TRBJ2-5, with 8 bases aligning to TRBD1. V lost 4 bases and J lost 6; bases outside the gene matches: 5. The germline CDR1 and CDR2 sequences are SGHDT and YYEEEE. The CDR3 is made up of 13 amino acids. The CDR3 loop is CASSLGQGKTQYF. The CDR3 DNA follows: TGTGCCAGCAGCCTAGGACAGGGAAAGACCCAGTACTTC.

By share, this clone counts as medium-sized. V usage is TRBV10-3 and J usage is TRBJ1-3, with D unclear. The CDR3 loop spans 13 amino acids. Per germline, CDR1 ENHRY and CDR2 SYGVKD. Trimming removed 4 bases from V and 4 bases from J, with 8 bases in between. CDR3 DNA: TGTGCCATCAGTGCAGACCTGGGAAACACCATATATTTT. Its protein is CAISADLGNTIYF.

The chain recombines TRBV5-1 with TRBJ2-7; possible D gene TRBD2, 5 bases. There are 13 residues in the CDR3. Germline values: CDR1 SGHRS, CDR2 YFSETQ. Trimming took off 4 bases at V and 7 bases at J, with 15 bases between the two ends. CDR3 sequence: CASSNPSREEQYF. CDR3 nucleotide sequence: TGCGCCAGCAGCAACCCCTCGAGGGAGGAGCAGTACTTC. Looking up the rest from reference TRBV5-1 and TRBJ2-7 gives the full variable domain: KAGVTQTPRYLIKTRGQQVTLSCSPISGHRSVSWYQQTPGQGLQFLFEYFSETQRNKGNFPGRFSGRQFSNSRSEMNVSTLELGDSALYLCASSNPSREEQYFGPGTRLTVT.

This chain joins TRBV13 and TRBJ2-1; the D gene could be TRBD1 or TRBD2 (6 bases each). Trimming took 11 bases from V and 4 from J, leaving 27 bases between them. Germline V CDR1 and CDR2: PRHDT, FYEKMQ (reference sequence). The length of the CDR3 is 17 residues. CDR3 nucleotides: TGTGCCTCCAGCGTTCTCCAAGGGGGGCCGGATTACAATGAGCAGTTCTTC. Translating gives CASSVLQGGPDYNEQFF.

This clone has more than one count but fewer than ten. CDR3 sequence (DNA): TGCGCCAGCAGCTTGGGACTAGCAGAGACCCAGTACTTC. Residues: CASSLGLAETQYF. The genes are TRBV5-1 and TRBJ2-5; the match to TRBD2 covers 7 bases. Germline loops: CDR1 SGHRS, CDR2 YFSETQ. The CDR3 has 13 residues. V dropped 0 bases and J dropped 4; count of bases not matched to a gene: 0.

The chain carries TRBV7-8 and TRBJ2-6; D tentatively reads TRBD1 or TRBD2 (6 bases each). Trimming cost V 0 bases and J 4 bases, with 10 bases left between them. The V gene's germline CDR1 is SGHVS and CDR2 FQNEAQ. The CDR3 extends over 16 amino acids. The CDR3 here is CASSLAWGAGANVLTF. The CDR3 coding sequence is TGTGCCAGCAGCTTAGCATGGGGGGCAGGGGCCAACGTCCTGACTTTC.

The V call is TRBV27, the J call TRBJ1-2; 8 nucleotides line up with TRBD1. The CDR3 totals 12 residues. Germline V lookup: CDR1 MNHEY, CDR2 SMNVEV (reference sequence). V shed 5 bases and J 5 bases; nucleotides not matched to a gene: 1. DNA of the CDR3: TGTGCCAGCAGTACAGGGGGGTATGGCTACACCTTC. Translated, it gives CASSTGGYGYTF.

V gene TRBV13 combines with J gene TRBJ2-1; D possibly corresponds to TRBD2 (6 bases). This CDR3 is 16 amino acids long. The V end lost 5 bases, the J end lost 0 bases, and 14 bases lay between the germline ends. Per the germline V gene, CDR1 is PRHDT and CDR2 is FYEKMQ (reference sequence). The CDR3 spells CASSPHGSSSYNEQFF. CDR3 in DNA: TGTGCCAGCAGCCCGCACGGGAGTAGCTCCTACAATGAGCAGTTCTTC.

This chain links TRBV11-2 with TRBJ1-2; 7 nucleotides match TRBD1. The CDR3 runs 14 residues. CDR1 is SGHAT, CDR2 FQNNGV, per germline. The V segment lost 5 bases and the J segment 8 bases; nucleotides outside the gene matches: 11. CDR3 region: CASSPRDSEGGYTF. The CDR3 DNA reads TGTGCCAGCAGCCCCCGGGACAGCGAGGGGGGCTACACCTTC.

Only a few counts were recorded for this clone. The chain employs TRBV29-1 and TRBJ2-7, with D unclear. Trimming removed 1 base from V and 3 bases from J, with 16 bases in between. CDR1 and CDR2 from the germline V gene are SQVTM and ANQGSEA. The CDR3 loop spans 15 amino acids. The DNA for the CDR3 is TGCAGCGTTGAAGGTTACCCACCTAATAACTACGAGCAGTACTTC. This translates into CSVEGYPPNNYEQYF.

V is TRBV5-1 and J is TRBJ2-3, with TRBD2 matching 11 bases. The germline V gene encodes CDR1 SGHRS and CDR2 YFSETQ. V lost 3 bases, J lost 6 bases, and 9 bases stayed unmatched. This CDR3 comprises 16 residues. The CDR3 protein is CASSSTSLAGVDTQYF. CDR3 coding DNA: TGCGCCAGCAGCTCGACTTCACTAGCGGGAGTGGATACGCAGTATTTT.